This T cell receptor (beta chain) was profiled in a study of blood T cell repertoires in COVID-19. Authors' methods: Amplification of reference gene primers was used by the study to estimate nucleated cell counts. Produced via immunoSEQ multiplex PCR; TCRdb's table is partial and in-frame only. V and J calls and clone size are copied from that table; D and trimming were computed from the DNA. The sample records roughly 300,000 clones, roughly 85% being singletons. The CDR3 totals 14 residues. The germline V and J ends were trimmed by 0 bases and 6 bases, with 11 bases remaining between them. Germline loops: CDR1 SGHDN, CDR2 FVKESK.

The origin of this receptor is a woman aged 45-59 years who had recovered from COVID-19. Sequencing used PBMCs or T cells enriched from blood (not recorded which). V and J are TRBV14 and TRBJ1-1, with D unclear. CDR3 DNA sequence: TGTGCCAGCAGCCAAGAGTTCAGAGGCGCTGAAGCTTTCTTT. Protein product: CASSQEFRGAEAFF.